Following are 27 T cell receptor beta chains from one sample sequenced in a study of cytomegalovirus exposure and HLA in healthy donors. The PCR used 60 Vbeta and 13 Jbeta primers. TCRdb's table, derived via immunoSEQ multiplex PCR, lists solely in-frame clones and lacks some. The sample totals fewer than 70,000 clones. Sequencing used PBMCs. The receptors were sampled from a man aged 25 to 40 in good health and CMV-seropositive.

CDR3 DNA sequence: TGTGCCAGTAGTATTTGGCCTGGTAGCAATCAGCCCCAGCATTTT. Translating it yields CASSIWPGSNQPQHF. The chain links TRBV19 to TRBJ1-5; D call uncertain. V shed 3 bases and J shed 0 bases, with 9 bases lying between them. In germline, CDR1 is LNHDA, CDR2 SQIVND (reference sequence). The CDR3 contains 15 residues.

CDR3 sequence: CASSPRLAGTYEQYF. In DNA form, the CDR3 reads TGTGCCAGCAGCCCCCGACTAGCGGGAACCTACGAGCAGTACTTC. The J gene is TRBJ2-7, the V gene TRBV9; 11 bases fit TRBD2. CDR1 and CDR2 (germline): SGDLS, YYNGEE. This CDR3 contains 15 residues. V shed 4 bases and J 2 bases; nucleotides not matched to a gene: 5.

The rearrangement links TRBV9 to TRBJ2-5, with a tentative D call TRBD1 (5 bases). Germline V gene lookup returns CDR1 SGDLS and CDR2 YYNGEE. Between the trimmed V and J ends, which lost 0 bases and 4 bases, there was a span of 19 bases. The CDR3 is 17 amino acids. In nucleotides, the CDR3 is TGTGCCAGCAGCGTAGAACCCCAGGGAATCCCTGGAGAGACCCAGTACTTC. It specifies CASSVEPQGIPGETQYF.

V is TRBV19 and J is TRBJ1-1; unclear D gene. This CDR3 has 11 amino acids. V dropped 9 bases and J dropped 9 bases, with 14 bases sitting between them. Germline lookup yields CDR1 LNHDA and CDR2 SQIVND (reference sequence). Written as DNA, the CDR3 is TGTGCCAGCGATAACGCCGGGAAAGCTTTCTTT. It encodes CASDNAGKAFF.

The chain links TRBV7-5 to TRBJ2-3; the table's D call, TRBD2, has no DNA check behind it. TRBV7-5 is listed as a pseudogene. The CDR3 is 14 amino acids. In DNA form, the CDR3 reads TGTGCCAGAAGCTGGAGGGATCAGCAAGATACGCAGTATTTT. Protein sequence: CARSWRDQQDTQYF.

The chain has TRBV30 and TRBJ2-1, with D possibly matching TRBD2 (6 bases). The V gene's germline CDR1 is GTSNPN and CDR2 SVGIG (reference sequence). The CDR3 contains 16 residues. V was cut by 4 bases and J by 0 bases, with 16 bases left in between. The CDR3 DNA follows: TGTGCCTGGACCCCCCTGGGGGGAAGCTCCTACAATGAGCAGTTCTTC. It specifies CAWTPLGGSSYNEQFF.

The chain is built from TRBV5-1 and TRBJ2-1; 9 positions match TRBD2. The CDR3 has 17 amino acids. The germline CDR1 and CDR2 sequences are SGHRS and YFSETQ. V was pared by 4 bases and J by 6 bases, with 14 bases of the junction left unmatched. Written as DNA, the CDR3 is TGCGCCAGCAGCCCCAGGACTAGCGCCCTTCTAGGCAATGAGCAGTTCTTC. Amino acid sequence: CASSPRTSALLGNEQFF.

The chain couples TRBV27 to TRBJ2-5; 8 bases map to TRBD2. V trimming: 4 bases; J trimming: 5 bases; junction bases outside the gene matches: 9. CDR3 size: 15 residues. Germline values: CDR1 MNHEY, CDR2 SMNVEV (reference sequence). CDR3 protein: CASSSVGGGWETQYF. CDR3 in DNA: TGTGCCAGCAGTTCCGTCGGGGGGGGCTGGGAGACCCAGTACTTC.

CDR3 sequence: CASSQDTGWWGGYTF. The CDR3 DNA reads TGCGCCAGCAGCCAGGATACAGGGTGGTGGGGTGGCTACACCTTC. The chain is built from TRBV4-3 and TRBJ1-2; TRBD1 is a possible D gene (6 bases). The CDR3 is 15 residues long. Deletions cut 3 bases from V and 7 bases from J, with 18 bases between. Germline-derived CDR1 and CDR2 are LGHNA and YSLEER.

The chain is built from TRBV19 and TRBJ2-7, with 9 bases fitting TRBD1. The CDR3 runs to 14 residues. Trimming removed 5 bases from V and 4 bases from J; junction bases left unmatched: 6. CDR1 LNHDA and CDR2 SQIVND come from the germline V gene (reference sequence). In DNA form, the CDR3 reads TGTGCCAGTAGTGGGGGACAGGGATTTTACGAGCAGTACTTC. Translated: CASSGGQGFYEQYF.

The chain joins TRBV4-1 to TRBJ2-5; 13 nucleotides match TRBD2. With 1 base clipped from V and 4 bases from J, the junction kept 6 bases outside the gene matches. This CDR3 has 17 amino acids. CDR1 and CDR2 (germline): MGHRA, YSYEKL. CDR3 in amino acids: CASSQADRLAGGETQYF. DNA of the CDR3: TGCGCCAGCAGCCAAGCTGACAGACTAGCGGGAGGAGAGACCCAGTACTTC.

The chain carries TRBV2 and TRBJ1-1; 8 bases agree with TRBD1. Germline values: CDR1 SNHLY, CDR2 FYNNEI. The CDR3 consists of 13 residues. Trimming removed 6 bases from V and 2 bases from J; junction bases left unmatched: 2. CDR3 nucleotides: TGTGCCAGCAGGGGACAGGTTAACACTGAAGCTTTCTTT. Its protein is CASRGQVNTEAFF.

The genes are TRBV5-6 and TRBJ1-3; 7 positions agree with TRBD1. The J segment lost 0 bases and the V segment lost 2 bases, leaving 11 bases of the junction unmatched. Germline CDR1 is SGHDT and CDR2 is YYEEEE. The length of the CDR3 is 18 residues. In DNA, the CDR3 is TGTGCCAGCAGCTTAAAGACAGGGATGATACGCTCTGGAAACACCATATATTTT. Translating gives CASSLKTGMIRSGNTIYF.

As DNA, the CDR3 is TGCGCCAGCAGCCAAGATCGTGGCGCGGCGGGGACTGAAGCTTTCTTT. Translating it yields CASSQDRGAAGTEAFF. The chain is built from TRBV4-1 and TRBJ1-1; D uncertain. Trimming removed 0 bases at V and 5 bases at J, with 16 bases between. CDR3 size: 16 residues. Germline V CDR1 and CDR2: MGHRA, YSYEKL.

The chain recombines TRBV19 with TRBJ2-1; 9 bases are shared with TRBD1. V was pared by 6 bases and J by 5 bases, with 8 bases of the junction left unmatched. Germline V gives CDR1 LNHDA, CDR2 SQIVND (reference sequence). The CDR3 runs to 15 residues. The CDR3 DNA is TGTGCCAGTAGCATCGGGACAGGGACCGACAATGAGCAGTTCTTC. Protein product: CASSIGTGTDNEQFF.

The genes are TRBV4-1 and TRBJ2-1; 7 bases map to TRBD2. With 0 bases clipped from V and 2 bases from J, the junction kept 4 bases outside the gene matches. This CDR3 spans 16 amino acids. Germline values: CDR1 MGHRA, CDR2 YSYEKL. CDR3 residues: CASSQDRTRAYNEQFF. The CDR3 DNA is TGCGCCAGCAGCCAAGACCGGACTAGGGCCTACAATGAGCAGTTCTTC.

The V and J genes are TRBV4-2 and TRBJ2-5, with TRBD2 matching 8 bases. Germline CDR1 reads LGHNA; CDR2 reads YNFKEQ. V lost 0 bases, J lost 4 bases, and 4 bases stayed unmatched. This CDR3 comprises 15 residues. The CDR3 DNA reads as TGTGCCAGCAGCCAAGACGGGGGGGCCCCAGAGACCCAGTACTTC. Translation gives CASSQDGGAPETQYF.

The chain links TRBV15 to TRBJ1-5; D is possibly TRBD1 (6 bases). The CDR3 extends over 14 amino acids. V was trimmed by 3 bases and J by 9 bases, leaving 15 bases between them. Germline lookup yields CDR1 LNHNV and CDR2 YYDKDF (reference sequence). The CDR3 nucleotides read TGTGCCACCAGCAGGGATACAGGGAATAGGCCCCAGCATTTT. Amino acid sequence: CATSRDTGNRPQHF.

V is TRBV7-3 and J is TRBJ2-1; 10 bases line up with TRBD1. Trimming took 3 bases from V and 8 from J; bases not matched to a gene: 16. In germline, CDR1 is SGHTA, CDR2 FQGTGA. The length of the CDR3 is 18 residues. The CDR3 spells CASSLTGGFPDLGDEQFF. For the CDR3, the DNA is TGTGCCAGCAGCTTGACAGGGGGCTTCCCCGACCTCGGAGATGAGCAGTTCTTC.

The chain is built from TRBV7-9 and TRBJ2-5, with TRBD2 as a possible D gene (5 bases). Germline lookup yields CDR1 SEHNR and CDR2 FQNEAQ (reference sequence). V lost 4 bases to trimming and J lost 3 bases, with 9 bases between them. The CDR3 runs to 13 residues. As DNA, the CDR3 is TGTGCCAGCAGCTACTACGGGGAAGAGACCCAGTACTTC. This translates into CASSYYGEETQYF. Using reference TRBV7-9 and TRBJ2-5 for the parts outside the CDR3, the full variable domain is DTGVSQNPRHKITKRGQNVTFRCDPISEHNRLYWYRQTLGQGPEFLTYFQNEAQLEKSRLLSDRFSAERPKGSFSTLEIQRTEQGDSAMYLCASSYYGEETQYFGPGTRLLVL.

The chain recombines TRBV6-6 with TRBJ2-7, with TRBD2 matching 12 bases. CDR1 MNHNY and CDR2 SVGAGI come from the germline V gene (reference sequence). V lost 6 bases and J lost 2; bases outside the gene matches: 8. There are 16 residues in the CDR3. CDR3 bases: TGTGCCAGCAGATCGGGACTAGCGGGCTACGCCTACGAGCAGTACTTC. Residues: CASRSGLAGYAYEQYF.

The chain uses TRBV10-1 and TRBJ2-1, with 11 nucleotides matching TRBD1. Germline values: CDR1 WNHNN, CDR2 SYGVQD (reference sequence). The CDR3 spans 15 residues. The junction had 3 bases not matched to a gene; V was cut back by 1 base and J by 7 bases. The CDR3 protein is CASSELDRGLNEQFF. The CDR3 DNA is TGCGCCAGCAGTGAGTTGGACAGGGGGCTTAATGAGCAGTTCTTC.

CDR3: CASTDRANTGELFF. CDR3 sequence (DNA): TGCGCCAGCACTGACAGGGCGAACACCGGGGAGCTGTTTTTT. J is TRBJ2-2 and V is TRBV5-1, with TRBD1 matching over 7 bases. CDR1 is SGHRS, CDR2 YFSETQ, per germline. V dropped 6 bases and J dropped 0; count of bases not matched to a gene: 2. The CDR3 spans 14 residues.

The chain has TRBV5-4 and TRBJ2-1, with TRBD2 identical over 9 bases. Germline CDR1 is SGHNT and CDR2 is YYREEE (reference sequence). This CDR3 has 16 amino acids. Germline trimming cut 5 bases from V and 8 bases from J; bases unmatched to any gene: 14. The CDR3 is CASSSGGSGSRDEQFF. CDR3 sequence (DNA): TGTGCCAGCAGTTCGGGGGGTAGCGGGAGTAGGGATGAGCAGTTCTTC.

The chain has TRBV29-1 and TRBJ1-1, with 9 bases fitting TRBD1. V dropped 7 bases and J dropped 0; count of bases not matched to a gene: 3. This CDR3 comprises 13 residues. Germline V gene data show CDR1 as SQVTM and CDR2 as ANQGSEA. The DNA for the CDR3 is TGCAGCGACGGGACAGGGATGAACACTGAAGCTTTCTTT. Its protein is CSDGTGMNTEAFF.

The V and J genes are TRBV6-5 and TRBJ1-1; D not resolved. Germline V gene sequence: CDR1 MNHEY, CDR2 SVGAGI. Trimming cost V 2 bases and J 0 bases, with 13 bases left between them. The CDR3 runs to 16 residues. The CDR3 DNA is TGTGCCAGCAGTTACGCATCCCTCCCTATGAACACTGAAGCTTTCTTT. This codes for CASSYASLPMNTEAFF.

The chain recombines TRBV5-1 with TRBJ1-1; maybe TRBD1 (6 bases). The V and J ends lost 0 bases and 7 bases respectively, with 13 bases between them. CDR3 length: 14 residues. The germline gives CDR1 SGHRS, CDR2 YFSETQ. CDR3 amino acids: CASSLGDRWDEAFF. The CDR3 DNA reads TGCGCCAGCAGCTTGGGTGACAGGTGGGATGAAGCTTTCTTT.